The 13 T cell receptor beta chains below come from one sample, sequenced in a study of blood T cell repertoires in COVID-19. TCRdb keeps only in-frame clones here, not all; method: immunoSEQ multiplex PCR. Of roughly 220,000 clones listed, about nine tenths are singletons. The sample consisted of PBMCs or T cells enriched from blood (not recorded which). These receptor sequences come from a woman aged 25 to 39 who had recovered from COVID-19.

This chain links TRBV11-2 with TRBJ1-2, with 8 bases matching TRBD1. The CDR3 is 13 amino acids. The germline V gene encodes CDR1 SGHAT and CDR2 FQNNGV. V trimming: 5 bases; J trimming: 8 bases; junction bases outside the gene matches: 7. The CDR3 spells CASSPGQGRGYTF. CDR3 nucleotide sequence: TGTGCCAGCAGCCCAGGACAGGGTCGGGGCTACACCTTC.

The genes are TRBV7-2 and TRBJ1-1, with D unclear. Trimming shortened V by 6 bases and J by 3 bases, and 5 bases separated the two germline ends. This CDR3 comprises 11 residues. CDR1 is SGHTA and CDR2 is FQGNSA in the germline V gene. CDR3 loop: CASRSYTEAFF. The CDR3 DNA reads as TGTGCCAGCAGATCCTACACTGAAGCTTTCTTT.

The chain carries TRBV3-1 (or the pseudogene TRBV3-2) and TRBJ2-5, with 12 bases aligning to TRBD2. J gave up 5 bases and V 4 bases, and 8 bases lay outside the gene matches. The CDR3 runs to 16 residues. Germline values: CDR1 LGHDT, CDR2 YNNKEL (reference sequence). CDR3 sequence: CASSLGLAGISETQYF. The DNA for the CDR3 is TGTGCCAGCAGCCTTGGACTAGCGGGGATCTCCGAGACCCAGTACTTC.

The J gene is TRBJ1-5, the V gene TRBV12-3 or TRBV12-4, with 7 bases identical to TRBD1. The CDR3 spans 13 residues. Losses at the gene ends were 5 bases for V and 6 bases for J; bases not matched to a gene: 4. The CDR3 region has the DNA TGTGCCAGCAGTCCCCAGGGGGTTCAGCCCCAGCATTTT. It yields the protein CASSPQGVQPQHF.

The gene calls are TRBV18 and TRBJ1-1, with D possibly matching TRBD1 (5 bases). The CDR3 is 16 residues long. V dropped 5 bases and J dropped 0 bases, with 16 bases sitting between them. The germline V gene encodes CDR1 KGHSH and CDR2 LQKENI. CDR3 sequence reads: CASSAETTALNTEAFF. In DNA form, the CDR3 reads TGTGCCAGCTCAGCCGAAACGACAGCACTGAACACTGAAGCTTTCTTT. Complete variable domain (other parts from reference TRBV18 and TRBJ1-1): NAGVMQNPRHLVRRRGQEARLRCSPMKGHSHVYWYRQLPEEGLKFMVYLQKENIIDESGMPKERFSAEFPKEGPSILRIQQVVRGDSAAYFCASSAETTALNTEAFFGQGTRLTVV.

The chain links TRBV3-1 (or the pseudogene TRBV3-2) to TRBJ2-1; 8 nucleotides agree with TRBD1. The CDR3 consists of 15 residues. Per germline, CDR1 LGHDT and CDR2 YNNKEL (reference sequence). V gave up 4 bases and J gave up 8 bases; unmatched junction bases: 10. The CDR3 region has the DNA TGTGCCAGCAGCCCGACGGGGCAGGGGGCTTATGAGCAGTTCTTC. This sequence encodes CASSPTGQGAYEQFF.

This clone was recorded a few times. The J gene is TRBJ2-7, the V gene TRBV18; 9 positions agree with TRBD1. The CDR3 sequence is 14 residues long. CDR1 KGHSH and CDR2 LQKENI come from the germline V gene. Unmatched junction bases numbered 2, after V lost 2 bases and J lost 3 bases. CDR3 sequence (DNA): TGTGCCAGCTCACCAGACAGGGGGAACTACGAGCAGTACTTC. Protein sequence: CASSPDRGNYEQYF.

The chain carries TRBV5-1 and TRBJ1-2, with 9 bases fitting TRBD1. The CDR3 loop spans 15 amino acids. Losses at the gene ends were 0 bases for V and 7 bases for J; bases not matched to a gene: 7. CDR1 SGHRS and CDR2 YFSETQ come from the germline V gene. CDR3 protein: CASSLGDRVSGGYTF. The DNA of the CDR3 is TGCGCCAGCAGCTTGGGGGACAGGGTGAGCGGTGGCTACACCTTC. Using reference TRBV5-1 and TRBJ1-2 for the parts outside the CDR3, the full variable domain is KAGVTQTPRYLIKTRGQQVTLSCSPISGHRSVSWYQQTPGQGLQFLFEYFSETQRNKGNFPGRFSGRQFSNSRSEMNVSTLELGDSALYLCASSLGDRVSGGYTFGSGTRLTVV.

This clone was seen only a few times. The rearrangement joins TRBV10-3 to TRBJ2-1, with D unclear. Trimming removed 0 bases at V and 5 bases at J, with 20 bases between. The germline V gene encodes CDR1 ENHRY and CDR2 SYGVKD. The CDR3 is made up of 18 amino acids. The CDR3 loop is CAISESRFPKSQNNEQFF. CDR3 bases: TGTGCCATCAGTGAGTCGCGGTTCCCTAAGTCCCAGAACAATGAGCAGTTCTTC.

In nucleotides, the CDR3 is TGTGCCAGCAGTTTTAATCAAGAGACCCAGTACTTC. Translation: CASSFNQETQYF. The chain joins TRBV12-3 or TRBV12-4 to TRBJ2-5; D not resolved. Trimming pared 3 bases from V and 2 bases from J, leaving 4 bases between. There are 12 residues in the CDR3.

The chain joins TRBV3-1 (or the pseudogene TRBV3-2) to TRBJ1-5; TRBD1 agrees at 8 bases. The J segment lost 5 bases and the V segment lost 4 bases, leaving 4 bases of the junction unmatched. Germline V gives CDR1 LGHDT, CDR2 YNNKEL (reference sequence). The CDR3 loop spans 14 amino acids. In nucleotides, the CDR3 is TGTGCCAGCAGCCGAAACAGGGGGGATCAGCCCCAGCATTTT. It codes for CASSRNRGDQPQHF.

The chain couples TRBV6-5 to TRBJ1-4; D possibly corresponds to TRBD1 (5 bases). V shed 7 bases and J shed 8 bases, with 17 bases lying between them. The CDR3 runs 14 residues. CDR1 and CDR2 from the germline V gene are MNHEY and SVGAGI. The CDR3 nucleotides are TGTGCCAGCAAAGGGGACTGGGGGAGCGAAAAACTGTTTTTT. Translated, it gives CASKGDWGSEKLFF.

Many counts were recorded for this clone. The V call is TRBV12-3 or TRBV12-4, the J call TRBJ2-1, with a weak D call TRBD1 (5 bases). This CDR3 is 10 amino acids long. Trimming shortened V by 6 bases and J by 13 bases, and 10 bases separated the two germline ends. For the CDR3, the DNA is TGTGCCAGCAGCCGACAGCGACAGTTCTTC. Its translation: CASSRQRQFF.